This T cell receptor (beta chain) came from a study of shared clonotypes between healthy human individuals. This CDR3 has 14 amino acids. Germline-derived CDR1 and CDR2 are SEHNR and FQNEAQ (reference sequence). Trimming shortened V by 1 base and J by 2 bases, and 6 bases separated the two germline ends. This clone was detected only once. No antigen is known for it. None of the donors, who were healthy HIV-negative adults, had recently had acute infections or vaccinations. Replicate PCRs run on sorted subsets employed approximately 0.2 ug DNA, tens of thousands of T cell genomes. Generated by immunoSEQ multiplex PCR, the TCRdb table keeps only in-frame clones and is missing some. The sample lists some 650,000 clones, more than 95% seen once, with roughly 0.05% in the top ten. Overall study results and limits: When compared with the clonotypes that were shared by all four sorted-subset donors, the non-shared clonotypes turned out to have lower generation probabilities.

This TCR was recovered from a young woman in good health. What was sequenced was naive CD4+ T cells sorted from blood. Subset reported: CD45RA+ positively selected. The rearrangement uses TRBV7-9 and TRBJ1-5; no clear D. The CDR3 nucleotides are TGTGCCAGCAGCTTAGGGAATGGCAATCAGCCCCAGCATTTT. It specifies CASSLGNGNQPQHF.